Presented here are 17 T cell receptor beta chains from one specimen sequenced in a study of blood T cell repertoires in COVID-19. Method: immunoSEQ multiplex PCR; TCRdb's copy keeps in-frame clones and lacks some. The sample consists of about 60,000 clones, 75% to 90% of them appearing once. Material for sequencing was peripheral blood. The source is a human donor with acute or convalescent COVID-19. The donor label of this sample is uncertain.

V gene TRBV6-1 combines with J gene TRBJ1-3; D ambiguous. This CDR3 is 16 amino acids long. CDR1 and CDR2 from the germline V gene are MNHNS and SASEGT. V dropped 3 bases and J dropped 0 bases, with 12 bases sitting between them. The CDR3: CASSDVQSSSGNTIYF. The CDR3 DNA sequence: TGTGCCAGCAGTGATGTCCAGTCCTCCTCTGGAAACACCATATATTTT.

V and J are TRBV10-1 and TRBJ1-1; D not resolved. The CDR3 covers 16 residues. Germline lookup yields CDR1 WNHNN and CDR2 SYGVQD (reference sequence). With 4 bases removed from V and 5 bases from J, the gap between germline ends came to 20 bases. The CDR3 DNA sequence: TGCGCCAGCAGTGGAAGCCAGGTGAACGTGGATACTGAAGCTTTCTTT. This gives the protein CASSGSQVNVDTEAFF.

DNA for the CDR3: TGTGCCAGTAGTAGAACGACCGGGACTAGAAGCACAGATACGCAGTATTTT. It specifies CASSRTTGTRSTDTQYF. The chain combines TRBV19 with TRBJ2-3; 8 nucleotides align to TRBD2. From germline, CDR1 is LNHDA and CDR2 SQIVND (reference sequence). This CDR3 comprises 17 residues. With V trimmed by 4 bases and J by 0 bases, 9 bases remained unmatched.

The J gene is TRBJ1-4, the V gene TRBV5-1; TRBD1 might be the D (5 bases). The CDR3 is made up of 14 amino acids. V gave up 8 bases and J gave up 0 bases, with 11 bases separating them. Germline CDR1 is SGHRS and CDR2 is YFSETQ. CDR3 amino acids: CASSDSSTNEKLFF. The CDR3 DNA is TGCGCCAGTTCTGACAGTTCAACTAATGAAAAACTGTTTTTT.

V usage is TRBV5-4 and J usage is TRBJ2-3; 14 bases fit TRBD2. From germline, CDR1 is SGHNT and CDR2 YYREEE (reference sequence). V dropped 1 base and J dropped 6; count of bases not matched to a gene: 4. CDR3 size: 16 residues. For the CDR3, the DNA is TGTGCCAGCAGCTTGAGACTAGCGGGGGGGCGGGATACGCAGTATTTT. The encoded protein is CASSLRLAGGRDTQYF.

This sequence joins TRBV28 and TRBJ2-1; no clear D. V was clipped by 7 bases and J by 8 bases, with 27 bases between them. The germline gives CDR1 MDHEN, CDR2 SYDVKM. This CDR3 region has 17 residues. The CDR3 DNA reads TGTGCCAGCACCCCAACCCCTAGAGGTGGCTTCAACCATGAGCAGTTCTTC. Its protein is CASTPTPRGGFNHEQFF.

V usage is TRBV5-1 and J usage is TRBJ2-3; D possibly corresponds to TRBD2 (6 bases). Germline assignment: CDR1 SGHRS and CDR2 YFSETQ. V was shortened by 9 bases and J by 4 bases, with 15 bases between the two germline ends. This CDR3 contains 13 residues. This chain's CDR3 is CATSALAPDTQYF. The CDR3 coding sequence is TGCGCCACCTCGGCACTAGCCCCAGATACGCAGTATTTT.

V is TRBV12-3 or TRBV12-4 and J is TRBJ1-2; D call uncertain. The CDR3 totals 12 residues. V was trimmed by 6 bases and J by 8 bases, leaving 13 bases between them. In nucleotides, the CDR3 is TGTGCCAGCAGGGTCCGAGCGGGCGGCTACACCTTC. Translated, it gives CASRVRAGGYTF.

The gene calls are TRBV18 and TRBJ2-5, with TRBD1 identical over 9 bases. Unmatched junction bases numbered 4, after V lost 3 bases and J lost 2 bases. CDR1 KGHSH and CDR2 LQKENI come from the germline V gene. The CDR3 extends over 15 amino acids. The CDR3 is CASSPTGGAQETQYF. CDR3 sequence (DNA): TGTGCCAGCTCACCGACAGGGGGGGCACAAGAGACCCAGTACTTC. The complete variable domain, with remaining parts taken from reference TRBV18 and TRBJ2-5, reads NAGVMQNPRHLVRRRGQEARLRCSPMKGHSHVYWYRQLPEEGLKFMVYLQKENIIDESGMPKERFSAEFPKEGPSILRIQQVVRGDSAAYFCASSPTGGAQETQYFGPGTRLLVL.

This rearrangement joins TRBV9 to TRBJ1-3; a possible D gene is TRBD1 (5 bases). The germline CDR1 and CDR2 sequences are SGDLS and YYNGEE. The CDR3 consists of 13 residues. With 6 bases removed from V and 5 bases from J, the gap between germline ends came to 12 bases. In DNA, the CDR3 is TGTGCCAGCACCCCGGACACGCGAAACACCATATATTTT. This codes for CASTPDTRNTIYF.

The genes are TRBV6-1 and TRBJ2-7, with 11 nucleotides matching TRBD1. With 3 bases clipped from V and 0 bases from J, the junction kept 4 bases outside the gene matches. CDR3 length: 16 residues. Germline V gene sequence: CDR1 MNHNS, CDR2 SASEGT. The CDR3, as DNA: TGTGCCAGCAGTGACCGGGGACAGGGGGGCTCCTACGAGCAGTACTTC. Translated: CASSDRGQGGSYEQYF.

The rearrangement links TRBV15 to TRBJ2-3; 10 bases agree with TRBD2. The germline V gene has CDR1 LNHNV and CDR2 YYDKDF (reference sequence). Losses at the gene ends were 8 bases for V and 7 bases for J; bases not matched to a gene: 6. The CDR3 runs 13 residues. CDR3 protein: CATASGRANTQYF. The CDR3 region has the DNA TGTGCCACCGCTAGCGGGAGAGCAAATACGCAGTATTTT.

Comment on this clone: The same CDR3 can be traced to other DNA sequences in this sample. The rearrangement joins TRBV9 to TRBJ2-7, with D possibly being TRBD1 (6 bases). CDR1 and CDR2 from the germline V gene are SGDLS and YYNGEE. CDR3 length: 15 residues. Trimming left V 0 bases short and J 2 bases short, with 12 bases between. The chain's CDR3 is CASSVGGRAPYEQYF. The DNA for the CDR3 is TGTGCCAGCAGCGTAGGGGGGCGGGCCCCCTACGAGCAGTACTTC.

The CDR3 spells CASSVTSGAYEQYF. The CDR3 bases are TGTGCCAGCAGCGTGACTAGCGGAGCCTACGAGCAGTACTTC. This chain links TRBV3-1 (or the pseudogene TRBV3-2) with TRBJ2-7; the match to TRBD2 covers 9 bases. J lost 2 bases, V lost 5 bases, and 4 bases had no gene match. Germline values: CDR1 LGHDT, CDR2 YNNKEL (reference sequence). This CDR3 region has 14 residues.

The chain carries TRBV7-3 and TRBJ2-7, with D perhaps matching TRBD2 (6 bases). In germline, CDR1 is SGHTA, CDR2 FQGTGA. The CDR3 extends over 12 amino acids. V lost 5 bases and J lost 4, with 9 bases in between. In nucleotides, the CDR3 is TGTGCCAGCAGCCCAGGAGGGTACGAGCAGTACTTC. It codes for CASSPGGYEQYF. Combining the CDR3 with reference TRBV7-3 and TRBJ2-7 gives the whole variable domain GAGVSQTPSNKVTEKGKYVELRCDPISGHTALYWYRQSLGQGPEFLIYFQGTGAADDSGLPNDRFFAVRPEGSVSTLKIQRTERGDSAVYLCASSPGGYEQYFGPGTRLTVT.

The chain carries TRBV11-2 and TRBJ1-1; D gene unclear. The germline gives CDR1 SGHAT, CDR2 FQNNGV. The CDR3 extends over 13 amino acids. The germline V and J ends were trimmed by 3 bases and 1 base, with 6 bases remaining between them. The DNA for the CDR3 is TGTGCCAGCAGCTTCCGGGAGAACACTGAAGCTTTCTTT. Translated: CASSFRENTEAFF.

The rearrangement joins TRBV15 to TRBJ1-4; 9 bases fit TRBD1. Unmatched junction bases numbered 9, after V lost 5 bases and J lost 5 bases. There are 16 residues in the CDR3. CDR1 is LNHNV and CDR2 is YYDKDF in the germline V gene (reference sequence). CDR3 sequence reads: CATSGRAGTGNEKLFF. The CDR3 nucleotides are TGTGCCACCAGCGGCCGAGCCGGGACAGGGAATGAAAAACTGTTTTTT.